The 27 T cell receptor beta chains listed next were all sequenced from one sample in a study of breast tumors, draining lymph nodes, adjacent tissues. TCRdb reprocessed the multiplex PCR reads via MiXCR and lists one record per CDR3 protein. The data show about 180,000 distinct CDR3 sequences, with about 30% seen just once and about 4.5% held by the top ten. Samples came from axillary lymph nodes draining the breast cancer. The specimen sequenced was axillary lymph node tissue. All receptors derive from a female donor with breast cancer. Some clones in this sample may be carry-over from other donors' samples.

A few counts support this clonotype. This chain links TRBV6-5 with TRBJ1-2; 9 nucleotides line up with TRBD1. Per the germline V gene, CDR1 is MNHEY and CDR2 is SVGAGI. The CDR3 is 17 residues long. V trimming: 5 bases; J trimming: 4 bases; junction bases outside the gene matches: 14. The CDR3 protein is CASSHTLQQGASYGYTF. The CDR3 coding sequence is TGTGCCAGCAGTCACACACTTCAACAGGGGGCCTCCTATGGCTACACCTTC.

The rearrangement joins TRBV4-2 to TRBJ2-5; 10 bases are a match to TRBD1. The CDR3 is 16 residues long. The trim removed 3 bases at V and 3 bases at J, leaving 7 bases unmatched. Germline V CDR1 and CDR2: LGHNA, YNFKEQ. The CDR3 reads CASSHHGQGGEETQYF. DNA for the CDR3: TGTGCCAGCAGCCATCACGGACAGGGGGGTGAAGAGACCCAGTACTTC.

This clonotype appeared many times. The chain employs TRBV7-2 and TRBJ2-3; 9 bases line up with TRBD2. With V trimmed by 5 bases and J by 5 bases, 11 bases remained unmatched. Per germline, CDR1 SGHTA and CDR2 FQGNSA. The CDR3 loop spans 16 amino acids. For the CDR3, the DNA is TGTGCCAGCAGCCATCCAGGAGCGGGGGGTAAAGATACGCAGTATTTT. Its translation: CASSHPGAGGKDTQYF. Filled out from reference TRBV7-2 and TRBJ2-3, the complete variable domain reads GAGVSQSPSNKVTEKGKDVELRCDPISGHTALYWYRQSLGQGLEFLIYFQGNSAPDKSGLPSDRFSAERTGGSVSTLTIQRTQQEDSAVYLCASSHPGAGGKDTQYFGPGTRLTVL.

About this clonotype: Given a much more abundant clone one base away, this may be a read error. Without the conserved terminal phenylalanine or tryptophan, this CDR3 likely stems from a read error. The chain has TRBV6-6 and TRBJ1-2, with a weak D call TRBD1 (5 bases). Trimming pared 5 bases from V and 8 bases from J, leaving 18 bases between. CDR1 is MNHNY, CDR2 SVGAGI, per germline (reference sequence). The CDR3 length is 14 residues. The CDR3 coding sequence is TGTGCCAGCAGTCCAGACAGATCCCTGGAGGGCTACACCCTC. Encoded protein: CASSPDRSLEGYTL.

Regarding this clonotype: An end of the junction does not agree with germline; a read error may underlie this. The gene calls are TRBV29-1 and TRBJ1-4, with D perhaps matching TRBD1 (6 bases). There are 12 residues in the CDR3. Germline V gene sequence: CDR1 SQVTM, CDR2 ANQGSEA. The DNA of the CDR3 is TGCAGCAGGACAGATTCGGCGGAAAAACTGCTTTTT. This codes for CSRTDSAEKLLF. The variable domain in full, with the rest retrieved from reference TRBV29-1 and TRBJ1-4, is SAVISQKPSRDICQRGTSLTIQCQVDSQVTMMFWYRQQPGQSLTLIATANQGSEATYESGFVIDKFPISRPNLTFSTLTVSNMSPEDSSIYLCSRTDSAEKLLFGSGTQLSVL.

The chain has TRBV27 and TRBJ1-5; a possible D gene is TRBD1 (5 bases). The germline V gene encodes CDR1 MNHEY and CDR2 SMNVEV (reference sequence). Trimming left V 6 bases short and J 3 bases short, with 18 bases between. The CDR3 covers 16 residues. The CDR3 DNA follows: TGTGCCAGCAGCTCATCCCGGGGCAGCCTCAATCAGCCCCAGCATTTT. This gives the protein CASSSSRGSLNQPQHF.

This clonotype was detected ten times or more. V and J are TRBV5-8 and TRBJ1-2, with 7 bases identical to TRBD1. The CDR3 runs 13 residues. Germline V gene lookup returns CDR1 SGHTS and CDR2 YDEGEE. Losses at the gene ends were 4 bases for V and 4 bases for J; bases not matched to a gene: 4. CDR3: CASSQTGAYGYTF. The CDR3 region has the DNA TGTGCCAGCAGCCAAACAGGGGCCTATGGCTACACCTTC.

This clonotype is medium-sized (0.01 to 0.1%). This rearrangement joins TRBV29-1 to TRBJ1-2; D uncertain. Trimming left V 6 bases short and J 1 base short, with 15 bases between. The CDR3 contains 14 residues. Germline assignment: CDR1 SQVTM and CDR2 ANQGSEA. DNA of the CDR3: TGCAGCGTCAAACCGGCAGTCATTAACTATGGCTACACCTTC. Residues: CSVKPAVINYGYTF.

This clonotype occurred many times. J is TRBJ2-1 and V is TRBV7-3; 12 bases agree with TRBD2. The CDR3 is made up of 15 amino acids. Germline V gene data show CDR1 as SGHTA and CDR2 as FQGTGA. The V segment lost 4 bases and the J segment 7 bases; nucleotides outside the gene matches: 5. The CDR3 DNA reads TGTGCCAGCAGCTCGTCTAGCGGGGGGGTGAATGAGCAGTTCTTC. This translates into CASSSSSGGVNEQFF.

The V call is TRBV5-4, the J call TRBJ2-7; 9 bases match TRBD1. Germline-derived CDR1 and CDR2 are SGHNT and YYREEE (reference sequence). V was pared by 6 bases and J by 3 bases, with 10 bases of the junction left unmatched. CDR3 length: 15 amino acids. The DNA for the CDR3 is TGTGCCAGCAAAAACCCCGGGACAGGGCACTACGAGCAGTACTTC. Translated, it gives CASKNPGTGHYEQYF.

This clonotype was recorded at least ten times. The CDR3 DNA reads as TGTGCCAGCAGCGACGCTAGGGTCAGGCAGCCCCAGCATTTT. Amino acid sequence: CASSDARVRQPQHF. The chain joins TRBV5-5 to TRBJ1-5; D unclear. The V end lost 4 bases, the J end lost 7 bases, and 15 bases lay between the germline ends. Germline loops: CDR1 SGHKS, CDR2 YYEKEE (reference sequence). The CDR3 length is 14 residues.

The table lists this clonotype with a count of one. This is likely a read error, given that the CDR3 carries no conserved phenylalanine or tryptophan at its end. The DNA is omitted, as the CDR3 cannot be located on it reliably, and the CDR3 follows TCRdb's listing. The genes are TRBV28 and TRBJ1-3. The germline V gene has CDR1 MDHEN and CDR2 SYDVKM. The CDR3 totals 8 residues, both ends included. The CDR3 spells CASSLSST.

This clonotype was detected ten times or more. The chain carries TRBV15 and TRBJ2-7, with TRBD2 as a possible D gene (5 bases). CDR3 length: 15 amino acids. Germline V gives CDR1 LNHNV, CDR2 YYDKDF (reference sequence). The V and J ends lost 1 base and 6 bases respectively, with 16 bases between them. The CDR3 loop reads CATSRGRFSDSEQYF. CDR3 DNA sequence: TGTGCCACCAGCAGAGGCCGGTTTAGCGACTCCGAGCAGTACTTC.

This clonotype was detected ten times or more. V gene TRBV4-2 combines with J gene TRBJ1-2; D unclear. Germline V gene lookup returns CDR1 LGHNA and CDR2 YNFKEQ. This CDR3 has 12 residues. V shed 0 bases and J shed 1 base, with 0 bases lying between them. The CDR3 DNA reads as TGTGCCAGCAGCCAAGATAACTATGGCTACACCTTC. Its translation: CASSQDNYGYTF.

This clonotype was seen repeatedly, ten times or more. The CDR3 loop is CASSYTGVNGYTF. CDR3 nucleotide sequence: TGTGCCAGCAGTTACACGGGGGTAAATGGCTACACCTTC. The chain carries TRBV6-5 and TRBJ1-2; possibly TRBD1 for D (5 bases). The V gene's germline CDR1 is MNHEY and CDR2 SVGAGI. The V end lost 2 bases, the J end lost 6 bases, and 10 bases lay between the germline ends. This CDR3 has 13 residues.

This clonotype was counted at least ten times. The chain links TRBV7-3 to TRBJ2-1, with 9 bases matching TRBD2. The germline gives CDR1 SGHTA, CDR2 FQGTGA. This CDR3 region has 17 residues. V lost 5 bases, J lost 2 bases, and 10 bases stayed unmatched. This CDR3 reads CASSPDGAGGPYNEQFF. In DNA, the CDR3 is TGTGCCAGCAGCCCTGATGGGGCGGGAGGGCCCTACAATGAGCAGTTCTTC.

In this sample, this clonotype turned up a few times. A much larger clone lies one base from this, so it may be a read error. The chain recombines TRBV19 with TRBJ2-5; possibly TRBD1 for D (6 bases). The germline V gene encodes CDR1 LNHDA and CDR2 SQIVND (reference sequence). The CDR3 extends over 14 amino acids. The CDR3 DNA sequence: TGTGCCGGTAGTAAACAGGGTTTTGTGGAGACCCAGTACTTC. Encoded protein: CAGSKQGFVETQYF.

This rearrangement joins TRBV19 to TRBJ1-5; D is possibly TRBD1 (6 bases). Germline V CDR1 and CDR2: LNHDA, SQIVND (reference sequence). Trimming took 4 bases from V and 6 from J, leaving 16 bases between them. This CDR3 has 15 residues. This CDR3 reads CASSRVGGIGQPQHF. The CDR3 DNA is TGTGCCAGTAGTAGGGTGGGGGGCATCGGTCAGCCCCAGCATTTT.

This clonotype turned up a few times. The chain recombines TRBV27 with TRBJ1-2; 9 bases are a match to TRBD1. Germline lookup yields CDR1 MNHEY and CDR2 SMNVEV (reference sequence). The J segment lost 8 bases and the V segment lost 4 bases, leaving 8 bases of the junction unmatched. The CDR3 is 14 amino acids. The DNA for the CDR3 is TGTGCCAGCAGTTGGGGACAGGGCTTGGGCGGCTACACCTTC. Its protein product is CASSWGQGLGGYTF.

The rearrangement links TRBV10-2 to TRBJ1-6; D is undetermined. Germline CDR1 WSHSY, CDR2 SAAADI. The CDR3 is 14 amino acids. V lost 6 bases and J 13 bases, leaving 19 bases between the germline ends. The CDR3: CASRDRRANFPLHF. The CDR3 DNA is TGCGCCAGCAGGGACCGTCGCGCGAATTTCCCCCTCCACTTT.

The table lists this clonotype with many counts. The chain has TRBV20-1 and TRBJ1-1, with D uncertain. This CDR3 comprises 16 residues. The V gene lost 0 bases and the J gene lost 0 bases, with 14 bases spanning the gap. The germline CDR1 and CDR2 sequences are DFQATT and SNEGSKA (reference sequence). CDR3 in DNA: TGCAGTGCTAGAGATGCCAGCAGTGCATTGAACACTGAAGCTTTCTTT. It is translated as CSARDASSALNTEAFF.

In regard to this clonotype: An end of the junction differs from the germline gene, which may be a read error. This rearrangement joins TRBV4-2 to TRBJ2-3; D might be TRBD2 (5 bases). The CDR3 consists of 14 residues. Germline loops: CDR1 LGHNA, CDR2 YNFKEQ. The DNA for the CDR3 is TGTGCCAGCAGCCAAGACGGGGATACAGATGCGCAGTATTTT. The encoded protein is CASSQDGDTDAQYF.

The chain has TRBV7-6 and TRBJ2-3; D is perhaps TRBD2 (7 bases). The CDR3 spans 15 residues. Germline values: CDR1 SGHVS, CDR2 FNYEAQ. Trimming took 1 base from V and 10 from J, leaving 18 bases between them. CDR3 nucleotide sequence: TGTGCCAGCAGCTTAGGCTCGGGGGGCAATTCACCGCAGTATTTT. Its protein product is CASSLGSGGNSPQYF.

This chain links TRBV6-6 with TRBJ2-7; 10 positions match TRBD2. Germline V gene lookup returns CDR1 MNHNY and CDR2 SVGAGI (reference sequence). The CDR3 is 12 amino acids. The V gene end was trimmed by 2 bases and the J gene end by 12 bases; junction bases not matched to a gene: 4. CDR3 region: CASSYSGGGWYF. The CDR3 nucleotides are TGTGCCAGCAGTTACAGCGGGGGGGGCTGGTACTTC.

Many counts were recorded for this clonotype. The chain recombines TRBV9 with TRBJ2-2; D possibly uses TRBD1 or TRBD2 (5 bases each). The germline V gene encodes CDR1 SGDLS and CDR2 YYNGEE. This CDR3 is built from 14 residues. V lost 4 bases to trimming and J lost 7 bases, with 14 bases between them. The CDR3, as DNA: TGTGCCAGCAGCCCGGGGACGTCAGACGGGGAGCTGTTTTTT. Protein: CASSPGTSDGELFF.

The chain is built from TRBV12-3 or TRBV12-4 and TRBJ2-3, with TRBD2 as a possible D gene (6 bases). CDR3 size: 14 residues. Trimming pared 8 bases from V and 5 bases from J, leaving 17 bases between. CDR3: CASRSGPSVDTQYF. In DNA form, the CDR3 reads TGTGCCAGCCGTAGCGGACCGTCGGTAGATACGCAGTATTTT.

This chain uses TRBV29-1 with TRBJ2-3, with D tentatively TRBD2 (6 bases). Looked up from germline, CDR1 is SQVTM and CDR2 is ANQGSEA. Trimming removed 5 bases from V and 5 bases from J, with 17 bases in between. The CDR3 length is 14 residues. CDR3 DNA: TGCAGCGTTCCTCACGGGGGTCTCGGAGATACGCAGTATTTT. It is translated as CSVPHGGLGDTQYF.